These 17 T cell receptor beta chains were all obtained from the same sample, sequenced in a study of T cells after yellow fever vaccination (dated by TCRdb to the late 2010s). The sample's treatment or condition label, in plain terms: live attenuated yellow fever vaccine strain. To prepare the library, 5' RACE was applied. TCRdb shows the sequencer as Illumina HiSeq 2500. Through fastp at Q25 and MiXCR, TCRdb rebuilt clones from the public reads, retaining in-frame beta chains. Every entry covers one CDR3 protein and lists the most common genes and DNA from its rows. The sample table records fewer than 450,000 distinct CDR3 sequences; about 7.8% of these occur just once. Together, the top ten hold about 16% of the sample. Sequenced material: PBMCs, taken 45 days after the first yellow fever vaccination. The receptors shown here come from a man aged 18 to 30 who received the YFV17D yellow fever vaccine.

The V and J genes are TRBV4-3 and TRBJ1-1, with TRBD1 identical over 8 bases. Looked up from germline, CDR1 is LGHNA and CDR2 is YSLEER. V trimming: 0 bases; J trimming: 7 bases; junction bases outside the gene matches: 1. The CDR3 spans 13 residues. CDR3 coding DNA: TGCGCCAGCAGCCAAGACAGGGGGCTTGAAGCTTTCTTT. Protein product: CASSQDRGLEAFF.

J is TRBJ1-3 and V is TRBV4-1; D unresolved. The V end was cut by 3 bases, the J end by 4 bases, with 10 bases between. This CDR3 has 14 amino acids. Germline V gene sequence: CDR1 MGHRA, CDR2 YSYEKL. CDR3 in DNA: TGCGCCAGCAGCCAGACGGACGTGGGAAACACCATATATTTT. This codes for CASSQTDVGNTIYF.

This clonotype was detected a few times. For the CDR3, the DNA is TGTGCCAGCAGCAAAGGGGTAGGACCACGCGATACGCAGTATTTT. It translates to CASSKGVGPRDTQYF. V usage is TRBV21-1 and J usage is TRBJ2-3. TRBV21-1 has pseudogene status. The CDR3 sequence is 15 residues long.

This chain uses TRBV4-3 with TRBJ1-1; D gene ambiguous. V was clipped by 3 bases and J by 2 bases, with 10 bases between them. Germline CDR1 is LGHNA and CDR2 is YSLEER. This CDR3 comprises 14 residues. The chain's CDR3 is CASSHSAGNTEAFF. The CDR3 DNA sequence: TGCGCCAGCAGCCATTCGGCCGGAAACACTGAAGCTTTCTTT.

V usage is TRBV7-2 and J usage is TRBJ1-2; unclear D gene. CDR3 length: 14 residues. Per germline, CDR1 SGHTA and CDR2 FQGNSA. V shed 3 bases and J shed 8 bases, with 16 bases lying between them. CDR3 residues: CASSLILGSPGYTF. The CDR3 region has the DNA TGTGCCAGCAGCTTGATTTTAGGGTCCCCCGGCTACACCTTC.

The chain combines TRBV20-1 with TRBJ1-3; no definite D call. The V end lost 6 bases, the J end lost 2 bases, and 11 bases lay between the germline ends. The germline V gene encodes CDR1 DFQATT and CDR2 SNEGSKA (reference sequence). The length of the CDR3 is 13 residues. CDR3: CSATHRAGNTIYF. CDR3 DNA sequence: TGCAGTGCAACCCACAGAGCTGGAAACACCATATATTTT.

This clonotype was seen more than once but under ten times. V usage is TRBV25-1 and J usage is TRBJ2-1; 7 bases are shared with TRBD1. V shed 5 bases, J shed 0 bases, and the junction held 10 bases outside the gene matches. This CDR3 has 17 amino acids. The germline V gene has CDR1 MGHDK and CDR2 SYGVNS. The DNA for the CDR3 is TGTGCCAGCAGTCCTCAGAGGGGACAGAGCTCCTACAATGAGCAGTTCTTC. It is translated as CASSPQRGQSSYNEQFF. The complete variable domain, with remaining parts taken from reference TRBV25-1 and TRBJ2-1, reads EADIYQTPRYLVIGTGKKITLECSQTMGHDKMYWYQQDPGMELHLIHYSYGVNSTEKGDLSSESTVSRIRTEHFPLTLESARPSHTSQYLCASSPQRGQSSYNEQFFGPGTRLTVL.

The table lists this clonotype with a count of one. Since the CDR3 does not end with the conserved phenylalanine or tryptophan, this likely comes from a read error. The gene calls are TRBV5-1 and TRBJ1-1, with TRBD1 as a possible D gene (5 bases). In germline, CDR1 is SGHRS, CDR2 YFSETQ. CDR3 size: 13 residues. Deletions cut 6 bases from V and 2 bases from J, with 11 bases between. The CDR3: CASTRDGNTEAFC. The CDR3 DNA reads TGCGCCAGCACCAGGGACGGTAACACTGAAGCTTTCTGT.

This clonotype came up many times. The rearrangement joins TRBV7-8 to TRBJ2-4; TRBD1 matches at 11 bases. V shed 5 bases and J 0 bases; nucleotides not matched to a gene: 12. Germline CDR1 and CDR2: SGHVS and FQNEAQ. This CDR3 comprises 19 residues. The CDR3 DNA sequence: TGTGCCAGCAGCATACCGGGACAGGGGGATAGAGGAGCCAAAAACATTCAGTACTTC. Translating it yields CASSIPGQGDRGAKNIQYF.

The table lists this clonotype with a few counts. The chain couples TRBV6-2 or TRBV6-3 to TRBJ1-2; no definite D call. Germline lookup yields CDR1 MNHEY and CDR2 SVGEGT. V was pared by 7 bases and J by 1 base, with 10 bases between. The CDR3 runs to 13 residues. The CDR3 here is CASTSTDNYGYTF. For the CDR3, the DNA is TGTGCCAGCACTTCCACGGATAACTATGGCTACACCTTC.

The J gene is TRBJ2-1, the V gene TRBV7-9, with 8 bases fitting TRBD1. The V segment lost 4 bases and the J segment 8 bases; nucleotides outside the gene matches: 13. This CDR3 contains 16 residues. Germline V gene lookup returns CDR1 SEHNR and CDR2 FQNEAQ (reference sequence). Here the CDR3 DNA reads TGTGCCAGCAGCTCACCGGACAGGGACCTCTTCGATGAGCAGTTCTTC. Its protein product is CASSSPDRDLFDEQFF.

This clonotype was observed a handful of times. CDR3 loop: CASSLEQSGNTIYF. The DNA for the CDR3 is TGTGCCAGCAGCTTGGAACAGTCTGGAAACACCATATATTTT. This chain joins TRBV5-5 and TRBJ1-3, with D unclear. V was shortened by 0 bases and J by 1 base, with 5 bases between the two germline ends. The CDR3 totals 14 residues. The germline V gene has CDR1 SGHKS and CDR2 YYEKEE (reference sequence).

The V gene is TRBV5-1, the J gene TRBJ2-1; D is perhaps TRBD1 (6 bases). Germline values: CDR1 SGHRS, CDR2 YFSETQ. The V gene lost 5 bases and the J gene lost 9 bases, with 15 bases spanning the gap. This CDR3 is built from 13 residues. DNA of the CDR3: TGCGCCAGCAGGGAACTACAGGGACCTGAGCAGTTCTTC. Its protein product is CASRELQGPEQFF. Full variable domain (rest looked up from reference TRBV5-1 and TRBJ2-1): KAGVTQTPRYLIKTRGQQVTLSCSPISGHRSVSWYQQTPGQGLQFLFEYFSETQRNKGNFPGRFSGRQFSNSRSEMNVSTLELGDSALYLCASRELQGPEQFFGPGTRLTVL.

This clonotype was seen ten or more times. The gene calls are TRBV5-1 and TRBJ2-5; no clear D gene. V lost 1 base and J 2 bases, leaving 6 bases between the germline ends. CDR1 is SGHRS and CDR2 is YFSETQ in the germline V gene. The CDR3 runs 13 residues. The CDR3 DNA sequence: TGCGCCAGCAGCTTGAACGGACAAGAGACCCAGTACTTC. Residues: CASSLNGQETQYF.

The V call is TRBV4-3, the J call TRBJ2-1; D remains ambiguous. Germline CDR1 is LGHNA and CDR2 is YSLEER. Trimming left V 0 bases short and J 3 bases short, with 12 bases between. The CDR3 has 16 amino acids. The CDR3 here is CASSQELASRYNEQFF. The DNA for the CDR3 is TGCGCCAGCAGCCAAGAATTGGCTAGTCGCTACAATGAGCAGTTCTTC.

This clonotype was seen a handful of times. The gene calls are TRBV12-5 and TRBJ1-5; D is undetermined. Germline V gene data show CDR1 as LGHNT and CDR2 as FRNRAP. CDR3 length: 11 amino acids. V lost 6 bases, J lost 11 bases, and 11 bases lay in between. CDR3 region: CASGYPEAQHF. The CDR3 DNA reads TGTGCTAGTGGGTACCCGGAGGCCCAGCATTTT.

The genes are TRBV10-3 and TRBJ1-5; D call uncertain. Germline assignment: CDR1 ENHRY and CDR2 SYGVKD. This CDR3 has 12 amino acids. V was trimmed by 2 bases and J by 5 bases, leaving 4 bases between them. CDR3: CAISEIDQPQHF. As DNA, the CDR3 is TGTGCCATCAGTGAGATCGATCAGCCCCAGCATTTT.